The entry that follows covers one T cell receptor (beta chain) sequence. This sample was included in a study of blood T cell repertoires in COVID-19. The CDR3 loop spans 17 amino acids. V lost 1 base, J lost 0 bases, and 12 bases lay in between. CDR1 and CDR2 (germline): LGHDT, YNNKEL (reference sequence). In the authors' methods: Using reference gene primer amplification, nucleated cell counts were estimated. Clones were sequenced by immunoSEQ multiplex PCR, and TCRdb holds only the in-frame ones, with some missing. Clone size and the V and J calls come from that table; the DNA yielded D and trimming. Among some 90,000 clones listed, 70% to 90% were seen once.

Sequencing was done on a sample of peripheral blood. This receptor was obtained from a man older than 75 with active or convalescent COVID-19. This chain uses TRBV3-1 (or the pseudogene TRBV3-2) with TRBJ2-2; possibly TRBD2 for D (5 bases). The CDR3, as DNA: TGTGCCAGCAGCCAAGTCGGGCTAGCTGCGAACACCGGGGAGCTGTTTTTT. Protein: CASSQVGLAANTGELFF.